This record looks at one T cell receptor beta chain sequence and its context. The data belong to a study of technical replicates of blood from a handful of donors. Sequencing was performed with immunoSEQ multiplex PCR; in TCRdb, only in-frame clones are kept and a portion is missing. In the table there are about 76,000 clones, roughly 92% of which are singletons. The CDR3 length is 14 residues. CDR1 is SGHDT, CDR2 YYEEEE, per germline. V dropped 4 bases and J dropped 7 bases, with 18 bases sitting between them. Sequencing used T cells isolated from PBMCs. The chain recombines TRBV5-6 with TRBJ2-7; D may be TRBD1 (6 bases). The sequence came from a human donor in good health. The CDR3 region is CASSPGVGVSEQYF. DNA of the CDR3: TGTGCCAGCAGCCCAGGGGTGGGGGTAAGTGAGCAGTACTTC.